This T cell receptor beta chain is drawn from a study of prognosis after radiotherapy for stage I lung cancer. This clonotype came up many times. Its target is unknown. The blood draw at each of two time points yielded about 6 milliliters of peripheral blood. The germline V gene encodes CDR1 SGHRS and CDR2 YFSETQ. The CDR3 contains 14 residues. V was pared by 0 bases and J by 0 bases, with 6 bases between. The study's findings and limits: Patients who had metastases reportedly showed TRBV and TRBJ gene usage that varied from that of patients who did not.

It was by two-round multiplex PCR that TCR beta CDR3 was amplified from genomic DNA. Gene-specific TRBV and TRBJ primers were used in PCR round one. In TCRdb, the multiplex PCR reads were re-called with MiXCR into one record per CDR3 protein. The sample lists around 19,000 distinct CDR3 sequences, 44% occurring once. The starting material was PBMCs, obtained before or after stereotactic body radiation therapy (not recorded which). This chain connects TRBV5-1 to TRBJ1-1; D gene uncertain. The sequence derives from a donor over 45 with non-small cell lung cancer. The CDR3 nucleotides are TGCGCCAGCAGCTTGGACGGTGTGAACACTGAAGCTTTCTTT. Amino acids: CASSLDGVNTEAFF.